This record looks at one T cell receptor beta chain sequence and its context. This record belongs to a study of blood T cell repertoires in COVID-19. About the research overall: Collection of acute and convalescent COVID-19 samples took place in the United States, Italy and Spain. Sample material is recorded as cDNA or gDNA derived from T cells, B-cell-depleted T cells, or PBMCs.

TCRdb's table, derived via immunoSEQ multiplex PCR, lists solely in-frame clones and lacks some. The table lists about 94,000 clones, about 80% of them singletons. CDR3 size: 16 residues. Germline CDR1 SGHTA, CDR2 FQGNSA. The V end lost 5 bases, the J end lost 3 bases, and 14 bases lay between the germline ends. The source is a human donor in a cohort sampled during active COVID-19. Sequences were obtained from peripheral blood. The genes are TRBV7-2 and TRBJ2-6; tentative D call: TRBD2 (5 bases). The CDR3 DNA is TGTGCCAGCAGCCTATTCACTAGGATTGGGGCCAACGTCCTGACTTTC. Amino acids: CASSLFTRIGANVLTF.